Below, one T cell receptor beta chain is given with its context. Reverse transcription of roughly 0.5 to 1 ug RNA was performed with random hexamers. TCRdb re-derived calls from the immunoSEQ multiplex PCR reads in MiXCR, one entry per CDR3 protein. Among over 150,000 distinct CDR3 sequences, about 96% were seen once, and the ten largest hold approximately 0.12%. This specimen comes from a study of CD8 T cells in Susac syndrome. This CDR3 is built from 13 residues. Germline-derived CDR1 and CDR2 are DFQATT and SNEGSKA (reference sequence). The V gene lost 3 bases and the J gene lost 3 bases, with 9 bases spanning the gap. Negative isolation yielded the CD8+ and CD4+ T cells, while FACS enriched the TEMRA cells.

Sample: CD4+ T cells from PBMCs. The genes are TRBV20-1 and TRBJ1-5, with D uncertain. The receptor was derived from a human donor with Susac syndrome. CDR3 nucleotide sequence: TGCAGTGCTAGGGGCGATCCCAATCAGCCCCAGCATTTT. This sequence encodes CSARGDPNQPQHF.